This TCR beta chain was recovered during a study of human T cells and chemical hapten exposure. This clonotype was recorded many times. The antigen is not known. Study outcomes and limitations: TCRs above 1 in 1000 frequency stayed constant with DPC sensitization. Controls had significantly fewer large CDR3 similarity clusters than were formed by expanded TCRs.

The library put unique molecular identifiers onto individual cDNA molecules. MiXCR was run by TCRdb on the RACE reads, yielding one entry per CDR3 protein. The table includes roughly 40,000 distinct CDR3 sequences, around 12% detected once. Time point meaning: pre-sensitization, week 0. Treatment indicated: therapeutic diphenylcyclopropenone sensitization with weekly scalp DPC. Whole blood, unfractionated, served as the material for total RNA extraction. The CDR3 covers 15 residues. J gave up 4 bases and V 4 bases, and 3 bases lay outside the gene matches. Germline CDR1 reads SGHTA; CDR2 reads FQGTGA. The sequenced sample was whole blood, obtained in connection with sensitization to the hapten diphenylcyclopropenone (DPC). The TCR was taken from a woman aged 25-40 years with alopecia areata. Some clones in this sample may be carry-over from other donors' samples. The rearrangement uses TRBV7-3 and TRBJ2-3; TRBD1 agrees at 12 bases. CDR3: CASSSGTGGADTQYF. In DNA form, the CDR3 reads TGTGCCAGCAGCTCAGGGACAGGGGGCGCAGATACGCAGTATTTT.